Below are 32 T cell receptor beta chains sequenced from a single sample in a study of shared clonotypes between healthy human individuals. Libraries were prepared by immunoSEQ multiplex PCR; TCRdb keeps only in-frame clonotypes and omits some of them. This repertoire shows over a million clones, 65% to 80% found once; its top ten account for 1.2% to 1.5%. Sequencing was performed on memory CD4+ T cells sorted from blood. The subset denotes: CD45RA-negative fraction. These TCRs come from a man younger than 35 in good health.

The V gene is TRBV28, the J gene TRBJ2-2, with 9 bases aligning to TRBD1. The CDR3 is 15 amino acids. V shed 4 bases and J 5 bases; nucleotides not matched to a gene: 5. Germline CDR1 is MDHEN and CDR2 is SYDVKM. CDR3 in amino acids: CASSYGQGWTGELFF. The CDR3 DNA reads TGTGCCAGCAGTTACGGACAGGGGTGGACCGGGGAGCTGTTTTTT.

As regards this clone: In the same sample, other DNA sequences code for this CDR3. This chain joins TRBV27 and TRBJ2-1; TRBD2 matches 12 bases. Trimming cost V 2 bases and J 7 bases; bases outside gene matches: 6. The CDR3 spans 16 residues. CDR1 and CDR2 from the germline V gene are MNHEY and SMNVEV (reference sequence). Written as DNA, the CDR3 is TGTGCCAGCAGTTTACTGCTAGCGGGAGGGAGAAATGAGCAGTTCTTC. Translating it yields CASSLLLAGGRNEQFF.

DNA for the CDR3: TGTGCCAGCGTGGGAGGGGGTTGGTACGAGCAGTACTTC. Protein product: CASVGGGWYEQYF. The V gene is TRBV28, the J gene TRBJ2-7; a weak D match, TRBD2 (7 bases). V was cut by 8 bases and J by 4 bases, with 15 bases left in between. Germline CDR1 and CDR2: MDHEN and SYDVKM. This CDR3 contains 13 residues. Supplemented by reference TRBV28 and TRBJ2-7, the full variable domain reads DVKVTQSSRYLVKRTGEKVFLECVQDMDHENMFWYRQDPGLGLRLIYFSYDVKMKEKGDIPEGYSVSREKKERFSLILESASTNQTSMYLCASVGGGWYEQYFGPGTRLTVT.

The V call is TRBV2, the J call TRBJ1-1; 8 bases match TRBD1. CDR3 size: 15 residues. The junction had 7 bases not matched to a gene; V was cut back by 6 bases and J by 1 base. Germline CDR1 reads SNHLY; CDR2 reads FYNNEI. CDR3: CASRASTGGNTEAFF. The DNA of the CDR3 is TGTGCCAGCAGGGCCTCTACAGGGGGGAACACTGAAGCTTTCTTT.

The chain is built from TRBV7-9 and TRBJ2-2, with D possibly matching TRBD1 (6 bases). The V end was cut by 5 bases, the J end by 0 bases, with 13 bases between. Germline CDR1 SEHNR, CDR2 FQNEAQ (reference sequence). The CDR3 runs 16 residues. CDR3 DNA: TGTGCCAGCAGCGGCCGGGACACAACGAACACCGGGGAGCTGTTTTTT. Its translation: CASSGRDTTNTGELFF.

This clone was seen a handful of times. CDR3 region: CASSGEGTVFGREPYEQYF. The CDR3 DNA sequence: TGTGCCAGCAGCGGCGAGGGGACAGTATTCGGCCGGGAACCCTACGAGCAGTACTTC. V usage is TRBV9 and J usage is TRBJ2-7; 7 bases match TRBD1. The V and J ends lost 3 bases and 2 bases, in that order; junction bases with no gene match: 20. This CDR3 region has 19 residues. Germline V CDR1 and CDR2: SGDLS, YYNGEE.

In its sample, this clone was seen once. The identical CDR3 is also encoded by other nucleotide sequences in the sample. The rearrangement uses TRBV5-1 and TRBJ2-3, with 10 positions matching TRBD2. The CDR3 length is 13 residues. Per germline, CDR1 SGHRS and CDR2 YFSETQ. J gave up 1 base and V 7 bases, and 0 bases lay outside the gene matches. The CDR3 nucleotides read TGCGCCAGCGGGACTAGCGGCACAGATACGCAGTATTTT. Its protein is CASGTSGTDTQYF.

This chain joins TRBV7-2 and TRBJ2-5, with 7 bases lining up with TRBD1. The CDR3 sequence is 16 residues long. Germline trimming cut 6 bases from V and 4 bases from J; bases unmatched to any gene: 14. In germline, CDR1 is SGHTA, CDR2 FQGNSA. CDR3 residues: CASRRRQGLLGETQYF. The CDR3, as DNA: TGTGCCAGCAGACGCAGACAGGGTCTGCTCGGAGAGACCCAGTACTTC.

This clone turned up a few times. The chain uses TRBV4-3 and TRBJ1-6; D ambiguous. The CDR3 is made up of 16 amino acids. V lost 0 bases and J 10 bases, leaving 16 bases between the germline ends. Germline V gene lookup returns CDR1 LGHNA and CDR2 YSLEER. CDR3 in amino acids: CASSQDFSYQKSPLHF. In nucleotides, the CDR3 is TGCGCCAGCAGCCAAGATTTTTCATACCAGAAATCACCCCTCCACTTT.

The chain's CDR3 is CASSIPSPTGSYGYTF. CDR3 nucleotide sequence: TGTGCCAGTAGTATACCCAGCCCGACAGGGAGCTATGGCTACACCTTC. The rearrangement links TRBV19 to TRBJ1-2; TRBD1 agrees at 7 bases. The CDR3 is 16 residues long. Germline CDR1 reads LNHDA; CDR2 reads SQIVND (reference sequence). Unmatched junction bases numbered 10, after V lost 2 bases and J lost 4 bases.

The chain uses TRBV19 and TRBJ2-1, with 9 bases aligning to TRBD2. The J segment lost 6 bases and the V segment lost 6 bases, leaving 6 bases of the junction unmatched. The CDR3 runs to 14 residues. Germline CDR1 reads LNHDA; CDR2 reads SQIVND (reference sequence). This CDR3 is CASRGSGGANEQFF. CDR3 in DNA: TGTGCCAGTAGAGGTAGCGGGGGAGCCAATGAGCAGTTCTTC.

The J gene is TRBJ2-7, the V gene TRBV6-6; no definite D call. Trimming pared 2 bases from V and 5 bases from J, leaving 4 bases between. Germline-derived CDR1 and CDR2 are MNHNY and SVGAGI (reference sequence). The CDR3 covers 11 residues. In DNA form, the CDR3 reads TGTGCCAGCAGTTACCCCAACGAGCAGTACTTC. The encoded protein is CASSYPNEQYF.

This clone was seen only once. The rearrangement links TRBV11-2 to TRBJ2-3, with D possibly matching TRBD2 (5 bases). V was clipped by 0 bases and J by 3 bases, with 13 bases between them. The CDR3 consists of 16 residues. In germline, CDR1 is SGHAT, CDR2 FQNNGV. CDR3 residues: CASSLDRASRTDTQYF. For the CDR3, the DNA is TGTGCCAGCAGCTTAGATAGGGCTAGCAGAACAGATACGCAGTATTTT.

This clone was recorded only once. The germline gene is not matched at one end of the junction; a read error may be the cause. V usage is TRBV7-7 and J usage is TRBJ2-7; TRBD2 matches at 8 bases. Germline V gene sequence: CDR1 SSHAT, CDR2 FNYEAQ (reference sequence). CDR3 length: 13 amino acids. CDR3 in amino acids: CASSLAAGGEQYF. The DNA of the CDR3 is TGTGCTAGCAGCTTAGCCGCGGGGGGAGAGCAGTACTTC.

The rearrangement joins TRBV11-3 to TRBJ2-3; tentatively, D is TRBD1 (5 bases). V shed 0 bases and J shed 3 bases, with 10 bases lying between them. CDR1 SGHNT and CDR2 YENEEA come from the germline V gene. The CDR3 spans 15 residues. Here the CDR3 reads CASSLEGEQTDTQYF. CDR3 coding DNA: TGTGCCAGCAGCTTAGAAGGGGAACAAACAGATACGCAGTATTTT.

In regard to this clone: A much larger clonotype is one base distant, so this may be a read error. The rearrangement uses TRBV2 and TRBJ2-7, with 8 bases identical to TRBD1. Germline trimming cut 6 bases from V and 6 bases from J; bases unmatched to any gene: 1. The CDR3 loop spans 11 amino acids. Germline V gene data show CDR1 as SNHLY and CDR2 as FYNNEI. The CDR3 nucleotides are TGTGCCAGCAGACAGGGGGGCGAGCAGTACTTC. Translation gives CASRQGGEQYF.

The rearrangement joins TRBV30 to TRBJ2-1; a possible D gene is TRBD1 (5 bases). V was shortened by 1 base and J by 4 bases, with 8 bases between the two germline ends. Per germline, CDR1 GTSNPN and CDR2 SVGIG (reference sequence). The CDR3 extends over 13 amino acids. The CDR3 coding sequence is TGTGCCTGGAGTGGGGGCAGGTACAATGAGCAGTTCTTC. It encodes CAWSGGRYNEQFF.

The rearrangement uses TRBV11-2 and TRBJ2-2, with 8 bases fitting TRBD1. This CDR3 contains 15 residues. Germline CDR1 SGHAT, CDR2 FQNNGV. The ends lost 3 bases at V and 5 bases at J; junction bases unmatched: 5. CDR3 bases: TGTGCCAGCAGCTTCAATCAGGGGGCGACCGGGGAGCTGTTTTTT. Translation: CASSFNQGATGELFF.

The gene calls are TRBV10-3 and TRBJ1-2; 8 positions agree with TRBD1. The J segment lost 4 bases and the V segment lost 4 bases, leaving 2 bases of the junction unmatched. Germline V gene data show CDR1 as ENHRY and CDR2 as SYGVKD. The CDR3 covers 13 residues. CDR3: CAISVDRGYGYTF. The CDR3 region has the DNA TGTGCCATCAGTGTTGACAGGGGCTATGGCTACACCTTC.

The chain is built from TRBV5-1 and TRBJ1-2; D ambiguous. Germline assignment: CDR1 SGHRS and CDR2 YFSETQ. This CDR3 spans 12 amino acids. V lost 5 bases and J lost 1, with 6 bases in between. The CDR3 nucleotides are TGCGCCAGCAGTGACGATAACTATGGCTACACCTTC. Amino acids: CASSDDNYGYTF.

The chain combines TRBV29-1 with TRBJ2-2, with D perhaps given as TRBD1 or TRBD2 (6 bases each). With 3 bases removed from V and 7 bases from J, the gap between germline ends came to 12 bases. There are 13 residues in the CDR3. CDR1 and CDR2 from the germline V gene are SQVTM and ANQGSEA. The CDR3 nucleotides are TGCAGCGTTGATCGGGGGCAGAACGGGGAGCTGTTTTTT. Amino acids: CSVDRGQNGELFF.

The rearrangement joins TRBV29-1 to TRBJ2-3; D is ambiguous. Germline V CDR1 and CDR2: SQVTM, ANQGSEA. V lost 4 bases and J lost 0, with 8 bases in between. The CDR3 runs 13 residues. The CDR3, as DNA: TGCAGCGTTGCCCGAGAGAGCACAGATACGCAGTATTTT. Its protein product is CSVARESTDTQYF.

In the case of this clone: Compared with germline, one end of the junction differs, possibly owing to a read error. This rearrangement joins TRBV7-7 to TRBJ2-3; the D gene is possibly TRBD2 (6 bases). The CDR3 covers 14 residues. The V gene's germline CDR1 is SSHAT and CDR2 FNYEAQ (reference sequence). CDR3: CASSPDYNTDTQYF. The CDR3 DNA reads as TGTGCTAGCAGCCCGGACTATAACACAGATACGCAGTATTTT.

The rearrangement links TRBV9 to TRBJ2-3, with D perhaps matching TRBD1 or TRBD2 (6 bases each). The CDR3 consists of 15 residues. With 4 bases removed from V and 2 bases from J, the gap between germline ends came to 14 bases. Per germline, CDR1 SGDLS and CDR2 YYNGEE. The DNA for the CDR3 is TGTGCCAGCAGCCCAGGGGCGGGGTTCACAGATACGCAGTATTTT. It translates to CASSPGAGFTDTQYF.

This sequence joins TRBV5-1 and TRBJ1-4, with a weak D call TRBD1 (5 bases). V lost 0 bases and J 3 bases, leaving 9 bases between the germline ends. Germline CDR1 and CDR2: SGHRS and YFSETQ. This CDR3 has 15 amino acids. Here the CDR3 DNA reads TGCGCCAGCAGCTTGGAGGGGAAGGCTAATGAAAAACTGTTTTTT. Amino acids: CASSLEGKANEKLFF.

This rearrangement joins TRBV10-2 to TRBJ1-1; D not certain. Trimming cost V 6 bases and J 1 base, with 12 bases left between them. CDR3 length: 14 amino acids. Germline-derived CDR1 and CDR2 are WSHSY and SAAADI. CDR3 region: CASRREQTNTEAFF. As DNA, the CDR3 is TGCGCCAGCAGGAGAGAACAGACGAACACTGAAGCTTTCTTT.

This sequence joins TRBV5-4 and TRBJ2-2; D remains ambiguous. Trimming took off 0 bases at V and 7 bases at J, with 13 bases between the two ends. This CDR3 region has 15 residues. The germline V gene has CDR1 SGHNT and CDR2 YYREEE (reference sequence). This CDR3 reads CASSLAGTPNGELFF. CDR3 in DNA: TGTGCCAGCAGCTTGGCCGGTACACCCAACGGGGAGCTGTTTTTT.

The V and J genes are TRBV6-1 and TRBJ1-2, with D unclear. This CDR3 region has 13 residues. V was pared by 5 bases and J by 3 bases, with 10 bases between. Looked up from germline, CDR1 is MNHNS and CDR2 is SASEGT. CDR3 nucleotide sequence: TGTGCCAGCAGTCCCGGCCGTCACTATGGCTACACCTTC. It is translated as CASSPGRHYGYTF.

The rearrangement uses TRBV5-1 and TRBJ2-5; TRBD2 agrees at 12 bases. Trimming removed 1 base from V and 5 bases from J; junction bases left unmatched: 9. The V gene's germline CDR1 is SGHRS and CDR2 YFSETQ. This CDR3 comprises 17 residues. CDR3 in DNA: TGCGCCAGCAGCTTGTTGTCTAGCGGGGGGGCCGGTGAGACCCAGTACTTC. It yields the protein CASSLLSSGGAGETQYF. The variable domain in full, completed from reference TRBV5-1 and TRBJ2-5, reads KAGVTQTPRYLIKTRGQQVTLSCSPISGHRSVSWYQQTPGQGLQFLFEYFSETQRNKGNFPGRFSGRQFSNSRSEMNVSTLELGDSALYLCASSLLSSGGAGETQYFGPGTRLLVL.

This chain uses TRBV2 with TRBJ1-1; TRBD1 matches 9 bases. The CDR3 totals 14 residues. CDR1 and CDR2 (germline): SNHLY, FYNNEI. V was clipped by 7 bases and J by 4 bases; unmatched bases: 7. The CDR3 loop reads CASNFRTGVTEAFF. CDR3 DNA: TGTGCCAGCAATTTTCGGACAGGGGTCACTGAAGCTTTCTTT. Based on the CDR3 plus reference TRBV2 and TRBJ1-1, the full variable domain is EPEVTQTPSHQVTQMGQEVILRCVPISNHLYFYWYRQILGQKVEFLVSFYNNEISEKSEIFDDQFSVERPDGSNFTLKIRSTKLEDSAMYFCASNFRTGVTEAFFGQGTRLTVV.

This chain connects TRBV5-1 to TRBJ2-5, with 10 bases fitting TRBD2. There are 15 residues in the CDR3. Germline V lookup: CDR1 SGHRS, CDR2 YFSETQ. Trimming at V came to 3 bases and at J to 4 bases, leaving 6 bases not matched to a gene. The CDR3, as DNA: TGCGCCAGCAGCTACTCAGCGGGAGGGGCAGAGACCCAGTACTTC. This codes for CASSYSAGGAETQYF.

The chain joins TRBV7-2 to TRBJ2-7, with a weak D call TRBD1 (6 bases). Germline V CDR1 and CDR2: SGHTA, FQGNSA. V shed 1 base and J shed 0 bases, with 10 bases lying between them. The CDR3 consists of 15 residues. CDR3 in DNA: TGTGCCAGCAGCTTAGAGGGGACACCCTCCTACGAGCAGTACTTC. It specifies CASSLEGTPSYEQYF.